The clone carrying this TCR beta chain was picked up one time. Blood CD8+ and CD4+ T cells underwent high-throughput TCR beta sequencing. When the RNA was reverse transcribed, random hexamers were used with an input of roughly 0.45 to 1 ug. TCRdb re-called the immunoSEQ multiplex PCR reads with MiXCR, one entry per CDR3 protein. Of fewer than 70,000 distinct CDR3 sequences listed, approximately 95% are singletons. Germline values: CDR1 SEHNR, CDR2 FQNEAQ (reference sequence). The junction had 7 bases not matched to a gene; V was cut back by 6 bases and J by 2 bases. The CDR3 runs 14 residues. The data originate from a study of CD8 T cells in Susac syndrome.

The chain carries TRBV7-9 and TRBJ2-7; TRBD1 agrees at 7 bases. This clonotype was sampled from a human donor in good health. Input material: CD8+ T cells from PBMCs. This CDR3 reads CASSHQGETYEQYF. CDR3 nucleotide sequence: TGTGCCAGCAGTCACCAGGGGGAGACCTACGAGCAGTACTTC.